Below are 21 T cell receptor beta chains sequenced from a single sample in a study of T-cell reconstitution after alpha-beta-depleted transplantation in children. The TCRbeta library was prepared with unique molecular identifiers. Each CDR3 protein gets one entry after TCRdb re-called the PCR reads with MiXCR. The table lists roughly 220,000 distinct CDR3 sequences, about 8.7% of them singletons. The specimen comprised PBMCs, mostly from graft donor cells, sampled 360 days after TCRalphabeta/CD19-depleted stem cell transplant. The receptors here all came from a male patient aged 2 to 10 who had a stem cell transplant for acute myeloid leukemia, so the T cells may come from the graft donor.

This clonotype was seen more than once but under ten times. J is TRBJ1-2 and V is TRBV10-3; 7 bases align to TRBD1. Per the germline V gene, CDR1 is ENHRY and CDR2 is SYGVKD. Trimming cost V 7 bases and J 8 bases; bases outside gene matches: 16. The CDR3 runs 15 residues. In nucleotides, the CDR3 is TGTGCCATCACCGCGACAGGGACCCGTCTAGTGGGCTACACCTTC. Protein: CAITATGTRLVGYTF.

Only a few counts were recorded for this clonotype. V and J are TRBV20-1 and TRBJ2-1, with 7 positions matching TRBD2. Germline V CDR1 and CDR2: DFQATT, SNEGSKA (reference sequence). Trimming at V came to 7 bases and at J to 6 bases, leaving 9 bases not matched to a gene. The CDR3 runs 13 residues. The CDR3 region has the DNA TGCAGTGTGAAGGAGGGAGGGACCAATGAGCAGTTCTTC. This gives the protein CSVKEGGTNEQFF.

This clonotype was seen more than once but under ten times. The chain has TRBV7-9 and TRBJ2-7; 9 bases map to TRBD1. The CDR3 runs to 14 residues. Germline CDR1 SEHNR, CDR2 FQNEAQ (reference sequence). The V segment lost 2 bases and the J segment 4 bases; nucleotides outside the gene matches: 3. CDR3 in DNA: TGTGCCAGCAGCTTATGGGGGACAGGGTACGAGCAGTACGTC. It codes for CASSLWGTGYEQYV.

The table lists this clonotype with a few counts. V is TRBV7-3 and J is TRBJ2-7; D possibly corresponds to TRBD1 (6 bases). CDR1 and CDR2 from the germline V gene are SGHTA and FQGTGA. The V end lost 1 base, the J end lost 5 bases, and 15 bases lay between the germline ends. The CDR3 contains 15 residues. CDR3 bases: TGTGCCAGCAGCTTAAATTCAGGGGCGGCTCACGAGCAGTACTTC. Its protein is CASSLNSGAAHEQYF.

This clonotype was detected only a few times. This chain uses TRBV24-1 with TRBJ2-7; no clear D. CDR1 is KGHDR, CDR2 SFDVKD, per germline. The CDR3 is 13 amino acids. Between the trimmed V and J ends, which lost 5 bases and 0 bases, there was a span of 7 bases. In nucleotides, the CDR3 is TGTGCCACCAGTGCTCCCTTCTCCTACGAGCAGTACTTC. Translation gives CATSAPFSYEQYF.

This clonotype was counted a single time. Since a much larger clone is just one base distant, this may be a read error. The chain is built from TRBV10-3 and TRBJ2-7; tentative D call: TRBD2 (5 bases). The CDR3 length is 13 residues. Germline values: CDR1 ENHRY, CDR2 SYGVKD. V gave up 3 bases and J gave up 2 bases, with 8 bases separating them. CDR3 bases: TGTGCCATCAGTGATGGAGGCCCCTACGAGCAGTACTTC. The encoded protein is CAISDGGPYEQYF.

This clonotype has ten or more counts. The CDR3 DNA reads TGCAGTGCCTCCCCGGAGCGGGGGTACAATGAGCAGTTCTTC. Protein sequence: CSASPERGYNEQFF. The J gene is TRBJ2-1, the V gene TRBV20-1; TRBD2 matches 8 bases. The CDR3 extends over 14 amino acids. With V trimmed by 6 bases and J by 4 bases, 8 bases remained unmatched. Germline CDR1 reads DFQATT; CDR2 reads SNEGSKA (reference sequence).

This clonotype was seen repeatedly, ten times or more. The V gene is TRBV5-6, the J gene TRBJ2-6; D gene unclear. The CDR3 runs 13 residues. Per germline, CDR1 SGHDT and CDR2 YYEEEE. The ends were cut back, 0 bases at V and 7 bases at J, with 5 bases in the middle. The CDR3 nucleotides are TGTGCCAGCAGCTTGGGGCTAGCCAACGTCCTGACTTTC. Translation: CASSLGLANVLTF.

This clonotype has just one count. The J gene is TRBJ1-4, the V gene TRBV5-1; TRBD1 matches at 7 bases. This CDR3 region has 15 residues. The V gene end was trimmed by 0 bases and the J gene end by 7 bases; junction bases not matched to a gene: 6. Germline CDR1 reads SGHRS; CDR2 reads YFSETQ. The CDR3, as DNA: TGCGCCAGCAGCTTGGGACAGGGTGAAGGTGAAAAACTGTTTTTT. As protein: CASSLGQGEGEKLFF.

This clonotype occurred many times. V usage is TRBV10-3 and J usage is TRBJ2-7, with TRBD1 matching 8 bases. Germline V gene data show CDR1 as ENHRY and CDR2 as SYGVKD. CDR3 length: 13 residues. Trimming cost V 7 bases and J 6 bases; bases outside gene matches: 8. Here the CDR3 DNA reads TGTGCCATCACCACGGACAGGGTCGGCGAGCAGTACTTC. This codes for CAITTDRVGEQYF.

Many counts were recorded for this clonotype. The chain has TRBV20-1 and TRBJ2-1; 9 positions match TRBD2. V was clipped by 0 bases and J by 2 bases; unmatched bases: 8. Germline values: CDR1 DFQATT, CDR2 SNEGSKA (reference sequence). The CDR3 is made up of 17 amino acids. In DNA, the CDR3 is TGCAGTGCTAGAGATGACCCCGTAGCGGGGGCCTACAATGAGCAGTTCTTC. Protein: CSARDDPVAGAYNEQFF.

Many counts were recorded for this clonotype. The chain combines TRBV28 with TRBJ2-5; D perhaps matches TRBD1 (5 bases). The CDR3 loop spans 13 amino acids. V was pared by 2 bases and J by 4 bases, with 8 bases between. From germline, CDR1 is MDHEN and CDR2 SYDVKM. As DNA, the CDR3 is TGTGCCAGCAGTTTACCAGGGTCAGAGACCCAGTACTTC. As protein: CASSLPGSETQYF.

This clonotype was seen only a few times. The V call is TRBV20-1, the J call TRBJ1-1; D not resolved. This CDR3 is 12 amino acids long. Per the germline V gene, CDR1 is DFQATT and CDR2 is SNEGSKA (reference sequence). In nucleotides, the CDR3 is TGCAGATCCGAGCGGATGAACACTGAAGCTTTCTTT. As protein: CRSERMNTEAFF.

About this clonotype itself: This may stem from a read error, because a much larger clone lies one nucleotide away. The gene calls are TRBV18 and TRBJ2-7, with D possibly TRBD1 on 6 matching bases. Germline V gene data show CDR1 as KGHSH and CDR2 as LQKENI. The CDR3 totals 12 residues. The CDR3 sequence: CGSSPDSYEQYF. In DNA, the CDR3 is TGTGGCAGCTCACCGGACAGCTACGAGCAGTACTTC.

The V and J genes are TRBV20-1 and TRBJ1-1, with D maybe TRBD1 (5 bases). CDR3 length: 12 residues. The V end lost 2 bases, the J end lost 11 bases, and 15 bases lay between the germline ends. Germline lookup yields CDR1 DFQATT and CDR2 SNEGSKA (reference sequence). CDR3 protein: CSARWQGFTAFF. The CDR3 bases are TGCAGTGCTAGATGGCAGGGTTTTACGGCTTTCTTT.

This sequence joins TRBV29-1 and TRBJ2-1; D call uncertain. CDR3 length equals 11 residues. With 3 bases removed from V and 4 bases from J, the gap between germline ends came to 4 bases. CDR1 is SQVTM and CDR2 is ANQGSEA in the germline V gene. The CDR3 sequence: CSVDIYNEQFF. CDR3 coding DNA: TGCAGCGTTGACATTTACAATGAGCAGTTCTTC.

In its sample, this clonotype was seen a few times. V is TRBV30 and J is TRBJ2-1, with D maybe TRBD2 (6 bases). The length of the CDR3 is 15 residues. CDR1 and CDR2 from the germline V gene are GTSNPN and SVGIG (reference sequence). V was pared by 0 bases and J by 4 bases, with 13 bases between. Here the CDR3 reads CAWSVRGNEYNEQFF. The CDR3 bases are TGTGCCTGGAGTGTACGCGGGAATGAATACAATGAGCAGTTCTTC.

This clonotype was observed many times. The chain combines TRBV29-1 with TRBJ1-5; 7 positions match TRBD1. Germline trimming cut 5 bases from V and 0 bases from J; bases unmatched to any gene: 4. From germline, CDR1 is SQVTM and CDR2 ANQGSEA. The CDR3 sequence is 14 residues long. CDR3 DNA sequence: TGCAGCGTTATTGGGACAGATAGCAATCAGCCCCAGCATTTT. This translates into CSVIGTDSNQPQHF.

This clonotype was recorded many times. The chain couples TRBV11-2 to TRBJ2-7; the D gene is possibly TRBD1 (5 bases). The germline V gene has CDR1 SGHAT and CDR2 FQNNGV. The V end lost 0 bases, the J end lost 2 bases, and 11 bases lay between the germline ends. The CDR3 runs to 15 residues. This CDR3 is CASSLDRQGPYEQYV. The CDR3, as DNA: TGTGCCAGCAGCTTAGATCGCCAGGGCCCCTACGAGCAGTACGTC.

This clonotype was counted many times. The chain uses TRBV25-1 and TRBJ2-1, with 10 bases fitting TRBD2. The CDR3 has 16 residues. The V gene's germline CDR1 is MGHDK and CDR2 SYGVNS. After removal of 4 bases from V and 7 bases from J, the junction contained 10 bases not matched to a gene. This chain's CDR3 is CASSAPKGTSVNEQFF. The CDR3 region has the DNA TGTGCCAGCAGTGCTCCTAAGGGGACTAGCGTAAATGAGCAGTTCTTC. The entire variable domain, with the rest obtained from reference TRBV25-1 and TRBJ2-1, is as follows: EADIYQTPRYLVIGTGKKITLECSQTMGHDKMYWYQQDPGMELHLIHYSYGVNSTEKGDLSSESTVSRIRTEHFPLTLESARPSHTSQYLCASSAPKGTSVNEQFFGPGTRLTVL.

This clonotype was counted at least ten times. The chain has TRBV7-9 and TRBJ2-1; TRBD2 matches at 13 bases. The CDR3 runs 16 residues. The J segment lost 7 bases and the V segment lost 5 bases, leaving 8 bases of the junction unmatched. Germline V gives CDR1 SEHNR, CDR2 FQNEAQ (reference sequence). The CDR3, as DNA: TGTGCCAGCAGCCCACGGACTAGCGGGAGAGGAAATGAGCAGTTCTTC. The encoded protein is CASSPRTSGRGNEQFF.